The rows below give T cell receptor beta chains drawn from one sample of a study of glioma-infiltrating T cells. Via MiXCR, TCRdb re-called the multiplex PCR reads, giving one row per CDR3 protein. The sample holds under 200,000 distinct CDR3 sequences, about 47% seen once. The sequencing input was glioma tissue, nonneoplastic brain tissue, or PBMCs (not recorded which). These receptors all stem from a human donor with low-grade glioma or glioblastoma, undergoing nonglioma brain surgery, or in good health (not recorded which). The CDR3 runs from the conserved cysteine through the conserved F or W. D genes are given only for firm matches. The size of a clone is reported for some rows only, either as once, few or many, or as a class for expanded clones.

d_call,clone_size,j_call,v_call,cdr3_nt,cdr3_aa
-,-,TRBJ2-3,TRBV6-2/TRBV6-3,TGTGCCAGCAGTTACTACATCCCAGATACCCAGTATTTT,CASSYYIPDTQYF
TRBD2,-,TRBJ2-7,TRBV2,TGTGCCAGCGCAGGACTAGCGATTAGTTTGGGGGAGCAGTACTTC,CASAGLAISLGEQYF
-,many,TRBJ2-3,TRBV28,TGTGCCAGCAGTTTACACGGAGCGGGAGATACGCAGTATTTT,CASSLHGAGDTQYF
-,-,TRBJ2-7,TRBV19,TGTGCCAGTAGTATCGTGGTAGGATATAGCTACGAGCAGTACTTC,CASSIVVGYSYEQYF
-,many,TRBJ2-5,TRBV20-1,TGCAGTGCGGTCGCGGGCAGAGAGACCCAGTACTTC,CSAVAGRETQYF
TRBD2,-,TRBJ2-1,TRBV19,TGTGCCAGTAGTATCGTGACTAGCGGGAGGCGCAATGAGCAGTTCTTC,CASSIVTSGRRNEQFF
-,many,TRBJ2-2,TRBV6-1,TGTGCCAGCAGTGCTCAGGGTGACACCGGGGAGCTGTTTTTT,CASSAQGDTGELFF
-,-,TRBJ2-7,TRBV11-2,TGTGCCAGCAGCCAGATGTGGGAAACCTACGAGCAGTACTTC,CASSQMWETYEQYF
TRBD2,many,TRBJ2-3,TRBV15,TGTGCCACCAGCAGAGTTGCTAGCGGGAGGGCGGGAGATACGCAGTATTTT,CATSRVASGRAGDTQYF
-,-,TRBJ2-4,TRBV29-1,TGCAGCGTTGAAAAGATTAGTCAGGGTGCTCGGTACTTC,CSVEKISQGARYF
-,-,TRBJ2-5,TRBV6-5,TGTGCCAGCAGTGAGATTGGGCTCAAAGAGACCCAGTACTTC,CASSEIGLKETQYF
-,-,TRBJ1-1,TRBV20-1,TGCACTGCTAGACATCCATTTACTCTGAACACTGAAGCTTTCTTT,CTARHPFTLNTEAFF
-,many,TRBJ2-7,TRBV27,TGTGCCAGCAGCCCGGGACCAACCGAGCAGTACTTC,CASSPGPTEQYF
TRBD2,many,TRBJ2-3,TRBV20-1,TGCAGTGCTCAGACTAGCGGACCATCATTCACAGATACGCAGTATTTT,CSAQTSGPSFTDTQYF
-,many,TRBJ1-6,TRBV25-1,TGTGCCAGCAGTGTACACGGGACCTCACCCCTCCACTTT,CASSVHGTSPLHF